The clone carrying this T cell receptor (beta chain) was observed at least ten times. The target antigen is unknown. This record comes from a study of Ad26.COV2.S vaccination and SARS-CoV-2 variants. The study's findings and limits: Placebo recipients showed lower spike-specific TCR breadth than vaccinees.

Produced via immunoSEQ multiplex PCR; TCRdb's table is partial and in-frame only. Of hundreds of thousands of clones listed, about 86% are singletons. As to treatment: 15 to 20 received Ad26.COV2.S at low or high dose, single or two shots; about 5 received placebo; per-sample allocation not given. The study sampled participants on day 63 after the first vaccine or placebo injection. Ad26 vector vaccine expressed Wuhan-strain SARS-CoV-2 spike. This CDR3 has 13 residues. Trimming shortened V by 4 bases and J by 10 bases, and 14 bases separated the two germline ends. The germline gives CDR1 SGHDN, CDR2 FVKESK.

The chain joins TRBV14 to TRBJ2-1; possible D gene TRBD2, 5 bases. The sequencing here drew on peripheral blood, taken in a trial of Ad26.COV2.S vaccine versus placebo. The clonotype comes from a person between 18 and 65 years old who received the Ad26.COV2.S COVID-19 vaccine or a placebo. CDR3 protein: CASSPTRPGEQFF. CDR3 in DNA: TGTGCCAGCAGCCCTACTCGCCCGGGGGAGCAGTTCTTC.